This entry features one T cell receptor (beta chain) sequence. Building the TCR beta libraries relied on iRepertoire HTBI primers, and CDR3 regions underwent Arm-PCR. TCRdb used MiXCR to reprocess the multiplex PCR reads, holding one entry per CDR3 protein. The sample consists of around 250,000 distinct CDR3 sequences, around a sixth of them appearing once. The sample's time point: newly diagnosed GD, antithyroid drugs for less than 3 months. RNA extracted from PBMCs served as the sequencing template. The data stem from a study of regulatory T cells in long-lasting Graves disease. The CDR3 has 15 amino acids. Germline V gene lookup returns CDR1 SQVTM and CDR2 ANQGSEA. V lost 5 bases and J lost 0; bases outside the gene matches: 7. In addition, the sample was reused for a study of T cells in Graves' hyperthyroidism and ophthalmopathy.

This receptor was obtained from a woman between 25 and 40 years old with Graves disease. The chain is built from TRBV29-1 and TRBJ1-5; 7 nucleotides agree with TRBD1. This specimen was peripheral blood mononuclear cells (PBMCs), taken at new diagnosis, from a patient treated with antithyroid drugs. CDR3: CSVRGTANSNQPQHF. The CDR3 DNA reads as TGCAGCGTTCGTGGGACAGCGAATAGCAATCAGCCCCAGCATTTT.